The next 30 T cell receptor beta chains were all read from a single sample in a study of blood T cell repertoires in COVID-19. The protocol was immunoSEQ multiplex PCR, while the TCRdb copy is restricted to in-frame clones and leaves out a portion. The table includes fewer than 85,000 clones, roughly 80% detected once. Source material: peripheral blood. The receptors originated from a woman in her sixties or seventies with acute or convalescent COVID-19.

This clone was seen only a few times. V gene TRBV5-1 combines with J gene TRBJ2-5, with 9 bases identical to TRBD2. Germline V CDR1 and CDR2: SGHRS, YFSETQ. J gave up 5 bases and V 1 base, and 9 bases lay outside the gene matches. The CDR3 covers 16 residues. CDR3: CASSLTGTSFGETQYF. CDR3 DNA: TGCGCCAGCAGCTTGACCGGGACTAGCTTCGGGGAGACCCAGTACTTC.

In regard to this clone: Other DNA sequences in this sample translate to the same CDR3. The V call is TRBV10-2, the J call TRBJ1-2; TRBD1 matches 12 bases. Trimming took 0 bases from V and 6 from J; bases not matched to a gene: 8. Germline V lookup: CDR1 WSHSY, CDR2 SAAADI. CDR3 length equals 17 residues. This CDR3 reads CASSESRGTGGRNGYTF. Written as DNA, the CDR3 is TGCGCCAGCAGTGAGTCCAGGGGGACAGGGGGCAGAAATGGCTACACCTTC.

The chain recombines TRBV5-5 with TRBJ2-7; D ambiguous. The CDR3 runs to 13 residues. The V end lost 0 bases, the J end lost 0 bases, and 4 bases lay between the germline ends. Germline loops: CDR1 SGHKS, CDR2 YYEKEE (reference sequence). CDR3 residues: CASSLASSYEQYV. The DNA of the CDR3 is TGTGCCAGCAGCTTGGCCAGCTCCTACGAGCAGTACGTC.

The chain joins TRBV19 to TRBJ2-5; D might be TRBD1 (6 bases). The CDR3 contains 13 residues. The V end lost 1 base, the J end lost 5 bases, and 8 bases lay between the germline ends. Germline values: CDR1 LNHDA, CDR2 SQIVND (reference sequence). The CDR3: CASSIVDRETQYF. CDR3 sequence (DNA): TGTGCCAGTAGTATAGTAGACAGGGAGACCCAGTACTTC.

The chain uses TRBV18 and TRBJ2-5, with D possibly matching TRBD1 (6 bases). CDR3 size: 14 residues. V lost 2 bases and J 4 bases, leaving 11 bases between the germline ends. Per the germline V gene, CDR1 is KGHSH and CDR2 is LQKENI. CDR3 sequence (DNA): TGTGCCAGCTCACCATCAGGGGCAAGAGAGACCCAGTACTTC. Amino acids: CASSPSGARETQYF.

The V gene is TRBV7-2, the J gene TRBJ1-3, with 9 bases matching TRBD1. Germline trimming cut 1 base from V and 4 bases from J; bases unmatched to any gene: 2. This CDR3 is built from 15 residues. Per the germline V gene, CDR1 is SGHTA and CDR2 is FQGNSA. This CDR3 reads CASSLDRGQGNTIYF. In nucleotides, the CDR3 is TGTGCCAGCAGCTTAGACAGGGGGCAAGGAAACACCATATATTTT. The full variable domain, in which reference TRBV7-2 and TRBJ1-3 provide the parts outside the CDR3, is GAGVSQSPSNKVTEKGKDVELRCDPISGHTALYWYRQSLGQGLEFLIYFQGNSAPDKSGLPSDRFSAERTGGSVSTLTIQRTQQEDSAVYLCASSLDRGQGNTIYFGEGSWLTVV.

The rearrangement uses TRBV7-6 and TRBJ1-2; 7 bases line up with TRBD1. The CDR3 contains 14 residues. Losses at the gene ends were 4 bases for V and 5 bases for J; bases not matched to a gene: 7. Germline loops: CDR1 SGHVS, CDR2 FNYEAQ. The DNA for the CDR3 is TGTGCCAGCAGCTCCGGCGACAGGGCGTATGGCTACACCTTC. This translates into CASSSGDRAYGYTF.

This clone was seen only a few times. The chain employs TRBV6-6 and TRBJ2-2; TRBD1 agrees at 9 bases. CDR3 size: 15 residues. The V and J ends lost 5 bases and 5 bases, in that order; junction bases with no gene match: 6. Germline loops: CDR1 MNHNY, CDR2 SVGAGI (reference sequence). The CDR3: CASSPGQGRTGELFF. In nucleotides, the CDR3 is TGTGCCAGCAGTCCGGGACAGGGTCGAACCGGGGAGCTGTTTTTT.

Written as DNA, the CDR3 is TGTGCCATCAGGAGTGGTCAGGGGGCGGACGAGCAGTACGTC. Its translation is CAIRSGQGADEQYV. This sequence joins TRBV10-3 and TRBJ2-7; 8 nucleotides match TRBD1. CDR3 size: 14 residues. Germline values: CDR1 ENHRY, CDR2 SYGVKD. Trimming at V came to 6 bases and at J to 5 bases, leaving 9 bases not matched to a gene.

This clone was counted between two and nine times. The rearrangement joins TRBV7-3 to TRBJ1-5; D is unresolved. The V end was cut by 5 bases, the J end by 4 bases, with 9 bases between. CDR1 SGHTA and CDR2 FQGTGA come from the germline V gene. This CDR3 has 13 amino acids. CDR3 DNA: TGTGCCAGCAGCATTAACAGAAATCAGCCCCAGCATTTT. Amino acids: CASSINRNQPQHF. Supplemented by reference TRBV7-3 and TRBJ1-5, the full variable domain reads GAGVSQTPSNKVTEKGKYVELRCDPISGHTALYWYRQSLGQGPEFLIYFQGTGAADDSGLPNDRFFAVRPEGSVSTLKIQRTERGDSAVYLCASSINRNQPQHFGDGTRLSIL.

The J gene is TRBJ1-2, the V gene TRBV5-5, with D unresolved. Per germline, CDR1 SGHKS and CDR2 YYEKEE (reference sequence). CDR3 length: 18 residues. Trimming removed 2 bases from V and 7 bases from J, with 27 bases in between. The CDR3: CASSLGVGNSPSGIGYTF. As DNA, the CDR3 is TGTGCCAGCAGCTTAGGAGTTGGGAACAGCCCGTCGGGGATTGGCTACACCTTC.

This clone was seen only a few times. The genes are TRBV7-9 and TRBJ2-1; 7 bases map to TRBD2. Germline-derived CDR1 and CDR2 are SEHNR and FQNEAQ (reference sequence). Trimming removed 5 bases from V and 2 bases from J; junction bases left unmatched: 6. The CDR3 is 15 amino acids. The CDR3 is CASSPRGNTYNEQFF. The CDR3 DNA sequence: TGTGCCAGCAGCCCGCGGGGGAATACCTACAATGAGCAGTTCTTC.

Here the CDR3 reads CASSPPGSDTQYF. DNA for the CDR3: TGCGCCAGCAGCCCTCCGGGGTCAGATACGCAGTATTTT. The chain employs TRBV4-3 and TRBJ2-3; TRBD2 might be the D (5 bases). Germline-derived CDR1 and CDR2 are LGHNA and YSLEER. The CDR3 covers 13 residues. Deletions cut 4 bases from V and 4 bases from J, with 9 bases between.

The V call is TRBV7-9, the J call TRBJ2-2; tentative D call: TRBD2 (5 bases). Per the germline V gene, CDR1 is SEHNR and CDR2 is FQNEAQ (reference sequence). V was cut by 2 bases and J by 2 bases, with 9 bases left in between. The CDR3 spans 15 residues. The CDR3 DNA is TGTGCCAGCAGCTTAATGGGGAGTAACACCGGGGAGCTGTTTTTT. Translated: CASSLMGSNTGELFF.

The J gene is TRBJ1-2, the V gene TRBV5-8; 10 bases are shared with TRBD1. V lost 4 bases, J lost 8 bases, and 8 bases stayed unmatched. The CDR3 consists of 14 residues. The V gene's germline CDR1 is SGHTS and CDR2 YDEGEE. The CDR3 spells CASSILGTGAGYTF. The CDR3 DNA is TGTGCCAGCAGCATACTCGGGACAGGGGCCGGCTACACCTTC. Full variable domain (remainder filled in from reference TRBV5-8 and TRBJ1-2): EAGVTQSPTHLIKTRGQQATLRCSPISGHTSVYWYQQALGLGLQFLLWYDEGEERNRGNFPPRFSGRQFPNYSSELNVNALELEDSALYLCASSILGTGAGYTFGSGTRLTVV.

The chain carries TRBV6-5 and TRBJ1-1; TRBD1 is a possible D gene (5 bases). Germline CDR1 is MNHEY and CDR2 is SVGAGI. This CDR3 comprises 12 residues. The V gene lost 6 bases and the J gene lost 1 base, with 6 bases spanning the gap. This CDR3 is CASRGPNTEAFF. In DNA form, the CDR3 reads TGTGCCAGCAGGGGGCCGAACACTGAAGCTTTCTTT.

This rearrangement joins TRBV6-1 to TRBJ2-7; TRBD1 aligns across 9 bases. The CDR3 is 17 amino acids. Germline loops: CDR1 MNHNS, CDR2 SASEGT. After removal of 4 bases from V and 0 bases from J, the junction contained 10 bases not matched to a gene. The CDR3, as DNA: TGTGCCAGCAGTGGCGGGACAGGGTTTTTGGTCTCCTACGAGCAGTACTTC. As protein: CASSGGTGFLVSYEQYF.

This clone has a handful of counts. The gene calls are TRBV27 and TRBJ1-2, with 7 bases aligning to TRBD1. V was clipped by 5 bases and J by 3 bases; unmatched bases: 9. Germline CDR1 reads MNHEY; CDR2 reads SMNVEV (reference sequence). The CDR3 runs 15 residues. The CDR3 region has the DNA TGTGCCAGCAGTCCTGGGAACAGGGGAGACTATGGCTACACCTTC. Its translation is CASSPGNRGDYGYTF.

The chain has TRBV10-3 and TRBJ1-3; D remains unclear. V was clipped by 4 bases and J by 0 bases, with 13 bases between them. Germline lookup yields CDR1 ENHRY and CDR2 SYGVKD. The CDR3 loop spans 16 amino acids. For the CDR3, the DNA is TGTGCCATCAGTGGGGCCGCCTGGAACTCTGGAAACACCATATATTTT. This sequence encodes CAISGAAWNSGNTIYF.

The V call is TRBV21-1, the J call TRBJ1-2; TRBD1 reflects the table's D call only, with no check against the DNA. TRBV21-1 is described as a pseudogene. The CDR3 runs to 18 residues. In DNA form, the CDR3 reads TGTGCCAGCAGCAAAGAGTTTCGGTACAGGGACGTCAACTATGGCTACACCTTC. Protein sequence: CASSKEFRYRDVNYGYTF.

V gene TRBV30 combines with J gene TRBJ1-3; D may be TRBD1 (6 bases). V lost 3 bases to trimming and J lost 0 bases, with 9 bases between them. CDR1 and CDR2 from the germline V gene are GTSNPN and SVGIG (reference sequence). The CDR3 sequence is 14 residues long. In DNA form, the CDR3 reads TGTGCCTGGAGGACAGGTGGCTCTGGAAACACCATATATTTT. This gives the protein CAWRTGGSGNTIYF. The full variable domain, rest sourced from reference TRBV30 and TRBJ1-3, is SQTIHQWPATLVQPVGSPLSLECTVEGTSNPNLYWYRQAAGRGLQLLFYSVGIGQISSEVPQNLSASRPQDRQFILSSKKLLLSDSGFYLCAWRTGGSGNTIYFGEGSWLTVV.

This sequence joins TRBV19 and TRBJ2-2, with D possibly TRBD1 on 6 matching bases. Trimming stripped 1 base from V and 2 bases from J, with 11 bases between. The CDR3 spans 16 residues. The germline CDR1 and CDR2 sequences are LNHDA and SQIVND (reference sequence). CDR3 region: CASSIVSRGNTGELFF. CDR3 DNA: TGTGCCAGTAGTATAGTTAGCAGGGGTAACACCGGGGAGCTGTTTTTT.

This clone was found a few times. The rearrangement links TRBV12-3 or TRBV12-4 to TRBJ2-7; D is uncertain. V was cut by 1 base and J by 7 bases, with 11 bases left in between. This CDR3 region has 13 residues. CDR3 DNA sequence: TGTGCCAGCAGTTTAGTTGTTTGGGCAGAGCAGTACTTC. Its translation: CASSLVVWAEQYF.

The chain employs TRBV11-3 and TRBJ1-3; no clear D. Trimming shortened V by 0 bases and J by 2 bases, and 11 bases separated the two germline ends. This CDR3 is 16 amino acids long. The germline V gene has CDR1 SGHNT and CDR2 YENEEA. The CDR3 protein is CASSLEGEWTGNTIYF. The CDR3 DNA sequence: TGTGCCAGCAGCTTAGAGGGAGAATGGACTGGAAACACCATATATTTT.

The CDR3 DNA follows: TGCAGTGCTAGTAAGGCAGGGAGGGACACTGAAGCTTTCTTT. Protein sequence: CSASKAGRDTEAFF. J is TRBJ1-1 and V is TRBV20-1; maybe TRBD1 (5 bases). The germline CDR1 and CDR2 sequences are DFQATT and SNEGSKA (reference sequence). V shed 3 bases and J shed 3 bases, with 14 bases lying between them. This CDR3 is built from 14 residues.

The chain recombines TRBV7-9 with TRBJ1-6; D ambiguous. The length of the CDR3 is 13 residues. CDR1 is SEHNR, CDR2 FQNEAQ, per germline (reference sequence). Between the trimmed V and J ends, which lost 5 bases and 3 bases, there was a span of 5 bases. The CDR3 nucleotides read TGTGCCAGCAGCCCCAACTATAATTCACCCCTCCACTTT. Its translation: CASSPNYNSPLHF. The full variable domain, its missing parts supplied by reference TRBV7-9 and TRBJ1-6, is DTGVSQNPRHKITKRGQNVTFRCDPISEHNRLYWYRQTLGQGPEFLTYFQNEAQLEKSRLLSDRFSAERPKGSFSTLEIQRTEQGDSAMYLCASSPNYNSPLHFGNGTRLTVT.

The CDR3 region is CASSLVRGEAQYF. CDR3 nucleotides: TGTGCCAGCAGCTTAGTCCGGGGTGAGGCCCAGTACTTC. J is TRBJ2-5 and V is TRBV7-6; D is possibly TRBD2 (5 bases). The CDR3 has 13 amino acids. Trimming pared 1 base from V and 9 bases from J, leaving 12 bases between. CDR1 and CDR2 (germline): SGHVS, FNYEAQ.

V and J are TRBV5-8 and TRBJ1-6; D gene unclear. The CDR3 covers 14 residues. V was clipped by 4 bases and J by 5 bases, with 10 bases between them. Germline CDR1 is SGHTS and CDR2 is YDEGEE. This chain's CDR3 is CASSRPGHNSPLHF. The CDR3 DNA sequence: TGTGCCAGCAGCCGACCAGGTCATAATTCACCCCTCCACTTT.

CDR3 sequence (DNA): TGTGCCAGCAGCCAAATTCAGGGTACTGAAGCTTTCTTT. Translated, it gives CASSQIQGTEAFF. The chain carries TRBV3-1 (or the pseudogene TRBV3-2) and TRBJ1-1; D may be TRBD1 (5 bases). Germline V gene sequence: CDR1 LGHDT, CDR2 YNNKEL (reference sequence). The germline V and J ends were trimmed by 2 bases and 5 bases, with 9 bases remaining between them. The length of the CDR3 is 13 residues.

The gene calls are TRBV4-2 and TRBJ1-4, with 7 bases identical to TRBD1. Germline V gives CDR1 LGHNA, CDR2 YNFKEQ. CDR3 length: 16 residues. J gave up 8 bases and V 0 bases, and 9 bases lay outside the gene matches. CDR3 amino acids: CASSQDKGAKGEKLFF. The DNA for the CDR3 is TGTGCCAGCAGCCAAGATAAGGGGGCGAAGGGGGAAAAACTGTTTTTT.